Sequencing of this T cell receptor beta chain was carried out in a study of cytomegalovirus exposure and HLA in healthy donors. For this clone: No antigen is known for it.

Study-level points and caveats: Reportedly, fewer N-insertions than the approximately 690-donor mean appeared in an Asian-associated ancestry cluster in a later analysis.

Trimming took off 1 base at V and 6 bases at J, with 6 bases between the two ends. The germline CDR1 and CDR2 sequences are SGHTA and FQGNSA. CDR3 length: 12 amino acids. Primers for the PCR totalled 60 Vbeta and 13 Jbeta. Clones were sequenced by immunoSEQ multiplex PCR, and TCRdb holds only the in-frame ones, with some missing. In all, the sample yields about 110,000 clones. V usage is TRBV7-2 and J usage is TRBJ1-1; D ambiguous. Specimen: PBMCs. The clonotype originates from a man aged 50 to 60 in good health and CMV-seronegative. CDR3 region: CASSLVLAEAFF. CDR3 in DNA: TGTGCCAGCAGCTTAGTCCTCGCTGAAGCTTTCTTT.